This TCR beta chain was captured by sequencing in a study of T cell clusters in autoimmune cytopenias. There are 15 residues in the CDR3. Germline V gene data show CDR1 as GTSNPN and CDR2 as SVGIG (reference sequence). Multiplex touch-down PCR amplified TRB using TRB-A and TRB-B pools in one tube. TCRdb reworked the multiplex PCR reads into one entry per CDR3 protein, no DNA. Reported are 2,900 or so distinct CDR3 sequences; the ten largest clones contain about a tenth. Study-wide results and caveats: Primary autoimmune cytopenia patients appeared to lack physiological T cell clusters present in healthy donors.

This clonotype is identified as medium-sized (0.01 to 0.1%) from frequency. Its antigen is not identified. Each sample's input was approximately 270 ng genomic DNA, 38,000 or so genome equivalents. The specimen sequenced was peripheral blood. The chain has TRBV30 and TRBJ2-3. This TCR was recovered from a human donor with an autoimmune cytopenia or autoimmune hepatitis (not recorded which). CDR3 sequence: CAWSIPLTSTDTQYF.